This T cell receptor beta chain emerged from a study of CD8 T cells in Susac syndrome. This clonotype was seen only a few times. CD8+ and CD4+ blood T cells underwent TCR beta sequencing. Controls were healthy donors (matched for age and sex). Negative isolation was used for CD8+ and CD4+ T cells and FACS enrichment for TEMRA cells. Random hexamers were used to reverse transcribe the RNA input (about 0.45 to 1 ug). TCR beta CDR3 was amplified by immunoSEQ multiplex PCR. This amplification extended across 54 Vbeta and 13 Jbeta segments. A single record per CDR3 protein comes from TCRdb applying MiXCR to the immunoSEQ multiplex PCR reads. The repertoire includes 80,000 or so distinct CDR3 sequences, 94% of them detected once, and about 0.28% sits in the top ten. V was clipped by 8 bases and J by 7 bases; unmatched bases: 15. Looked up from germline, CDR1 is MNHNS and CDR2 is SASEGT. The CDR3 consists of 16 residues.

Sequencing used CD8+ T cells from PBMCs. This chain uses TRBV6-1 with TRBJ2-7, with 12 bases identical to TRBD2. The TCR originated in a human donor in good health. CDR3: CASQQFPSGGAEEQYF. The CDR3 DNA reads as TGTGCCAGCCAGCAATTCCCTAGCGGGGGGGCGGAGGAGCAGTACTTC.